Following are 17 T cell receptor beta chains from one sample sequenced in a study of monozygotic twins with inflammatory bowel disease (dated by TCRdb to the late 2010s). Library preparation was by 5' RACE. TCRdb lists the instrument as Illumina HiSeq 2500. Reprocessed by TCRdb, the reads give a single entry per CDR3 protein sequence, without DNA. The sample's records list around 370,000 distinct CDR3 sequences. The ten largest clonotypes hold just over 2.5% of the sample. The material sequenced was blood. Receptor source: a human donor with ulcerative colitis or Crohn's disease, or a healthy co-twin of an affected twin (not recorded which).

The rearrangement links TRBV5-6 to TRBJ2-7. CDR1 is SGHDT, CDR2 YYEEEE, per germline. The CDR3 totals 14 residues. The CDR3 is CASSVTGGFYEQYF.

The J gene is TRBJ2-7, the V gene TRBV7-9; TCRdb reports TRBD1, a call that lacks DNA to check it against. The CDR3 covers 13 residues. The germline gives CDR1 SEHNR, CDR2 FQNEAQ (reference sequence). The CDR3 protein is CASSRQGGRQQYF.

This chain uses TRBV6-5 with TRBJ2-3. The CDR3 sequence is 12 residues long. The germline CDR1 and CDR2 sequences are MNHEY and SVGAGI. The CDR3 loop is CASSPALDTQYF.

The chain employs TRBV3-1 and TRBJ2-2; the D call of TRBD1 rests on TCRdb alone, since no DNA is present to check it. This CDR3 is built from 17 residues. Germline values: CDR1 LGHDT, CDR2 YNNKEL (reference sequence). This chain's CDR3 is CASSQTLGGLSTGELFF.

The genes are TRBV7-9 and TRBJ2-1; TCRdb selects TRBD1, and the lack of DNA leaves this call unchecked. CDR3 size: 13 residues. CDR1 is SEHNR and CDR2 is FQNEAQ in the germline V gene (reference sequence). The CDR3 here is CASSPDSRVEQFF.

The rearrangement uses TRBV6-1 and TRBJ2-5; TCRdb indicates TRBD2, and absent DNA this call remains unverified. CDR3 length: 14 amino acids. Germline V lookup: CDR1 MNHNS, CDR2 SASEGT. The CDR3 region is CASSEGTVQETQYF.

The J gene is TRBJ2-7, the V gene TRBV10-3; the TCRdb D gene call, TRBD1, has no DNA to confirm it. Germline loops: CDR1 ENHRY, CDR2 SYGVKD. The CDR3 totals 14 residues. The CDR3 protein is CAISGQGSSYEQYF.

V is TRBV5-1 and J is TRBJ2-1. CDR3 size: 15 residues. In germline, CDR1 is SGHRS, CDR2 YFSETQ. The CDR3 is CASSLGSNSYNEQFF.

The J gene is TRBJ2-1, the V gene TRBV24-1; lacking DNA, the TRBD2 call made by TCRdb goes unchecked. CDR3 size: 15 residues. Per germline, CDR1 KGHDR and CDR2 SFDVKD. The CDR3 loop reads CATSEGSGGEYEQFF.

V usage is TRBV4-3 and J usage is TRBJ2-2. CDR1 LGHNA and CDR2 YSLEER come from the germline V gene. The CDR3 contains 16 residues. CDR3 sequence reads: CASSQDQHGQYWELFF.

This chain joins TRBV12-3 or TRBV12-4 and TRBJ1-5. The CDR3 consists of 15 residues. The CDR3 reads CASSLRAGGNQPQHF.

This chain links TRBV24-1 with TRBJ2-5; without DNA, the TCRdb call of TRBD2 cannot be checked. The length of the CDR3 is 14 residues. Germline V lookup: CDR1 KGHDR, CDR2 SFDVKD. This CDR3 reads CATSDEGHPGTQYF.

The chain recombines TRBV6-5 with TRBJ2-1; no DNA is available, so the TRBD2 call from TCRdb remains unchecked. This CDR3 spans 18 amino acids. The germline gives CDR1 MNHEY, CDR2 SVGAGI. CDR3 loop: CASSYSSTSGLSYNEQFF.

CDR3 sequence reads: CASSVQGRSGYTF. The genes are TRBV25-1 and TRBJ1-2; TCRdb reports TRBD1, a call that lacks DNA to check it against. The CDR3 totals 13 residues. CDR1 MGHDK and CDR2 SYGVNS come from the germline V gene.

The rearrangement links TRBV11-2 to TRBJ1-3. Germline loops: CDR1 SGHAT, CDR2 FQNNGV. The CDR3 runs to 15 residues. CDR3: CASSLGSNSGNTIYF.

The CDR3 is CASSRDRAETQYF. The rearrangement joins TRBV12-3 or TRBV12-4 to TRBJ2-5; the TCRdb call, TRBD1, lacks DNA for checking. This CDR3 has 13 amino acids.

The chain has TRBV6-1 and TRBJ2-1; TCRdb names TRBD1, which stays unverified in the absence of DNA. Germline CDR1 is MNHNS and CDR2 is SASEGT. The CDR3 is 17 residues long. CDR3 amino acids: CASGFIPRRDSDNEQFF.